These 4 T cell receptor beta chains share one sample of origin, sequenced in a study of OX40 agonist ivuxolimab in advanced cancers. Only in-frame clones appear in the TCRdb table, and some are missing; sequencing was by immunoSEQ multiplex PCR. The table has under 65,000 clones, approximately 90% seen once. Source: CD4+ or CD8+ T cells sorted from blood, taken in a trial of the OX40 agonist ivuxolimab. Receptor source: an adult with an advanced solid tumor such as melanoma, head and neck, liver or kidney cancer.

V and J are TRBV7-3 and TRBJ2-3; D remains unclear. Germline CDR1 is SGHTA and CDR2 is FQGTGA. The CDR3 loop spans 13 amino acids. Trimming cost V 5 bases and J 4 bases, with 10 bases left between them. The CDR3 DNA reads TGTGCCAGCAGCCAATCCCGGGCAGATACGCAGTATTTT. This codes for CASSQSRADTQYF.

V usage is TRBV7-3 and J usage is TRBJ2-3, with TRBD1 as a possible D gene (6 bases). With 4 bases removed from V and 5 bases from J, the gap between germline ends came to 13 bases. The CDR3 sequence is 14 residues long. The germline V gene encodes CDR1 SGHTA and CDR2 FQGTGA. In DNA, the CDR3 is TGTGCCAGCAGCTCAGGGGTAACGGGAGATACGCAGTATTTT. Translating it yields CASSSGVTGDTQYF.

This chain connects TRBV6-6 to TRBJ1-4, with D unresolved. The length of the CDR3 is 14 residues. Germline V gene lookup returns CDR1 MNHNY and CDR2 SVGAGI (reference sequence). Trimming shortened V by 7 bases and J by 8 bases, and 17 bases separated the two germline ends. As DNA, the CDR3 is TGTGCCAGCAACGGGGAGGGCGGAAAGGAAAAACTGTTTTTT. This translates into CASNGEGGKEKLFF.

In DNA, the CDR3 is TGTGCCAGCAGGTACCCCGTAGGACAGGGTAATGAGCAGTTCTTC. Amino acid sequence: CASRYPVGQGNEQFF. The chain is built from TRBV28 and TRBJ2-1; 8 bases line up with TRBD1. The J segment lost 7 bases and the V segment lost 6 bases, leaving 11 bases of the junction unmatched. The CDR3 covers 15 residues. Germline V gene lookup returns CDR1 MDHEN and CDR2 SYDVKM.